The clone carrying this T cell receptor (beta chain) has a handful of counts. The sample is drawn from a study of blood T cell repertoires in COVID-19. Background on the study: The cDNA or gDNA used as material had been derived from T cells, B-cell-depleted T cells, or PBMCs.

There are 15 residues in the CDR3. From germline, CDR1 is GTSNPN and CDR2 SVGIG (reference sequence). V was clipped by 2 bases and J by 3 bases, with 17 bases between them. Repertoires were generated with immunoSEQ multiplex PCR, while TCRdb's copy carries only in-frame clones and drops some. The profile shows under 150,000 clones, around 80% of them singletons. The sequencing sample was made of peripheral blood. This receptor was taken from a man aged 60-69 years with acute or convalescent COVID-19. The chain recombines TRBV30 with TRBJ2-7; unclear D gene. CDR3 nucleotides: TGTGCCTGGAGTTTAGCCCAGTTTCGATTCTACGAGCAGTACTTC. It yields the protein CAWSLAQFRFYEQYF.